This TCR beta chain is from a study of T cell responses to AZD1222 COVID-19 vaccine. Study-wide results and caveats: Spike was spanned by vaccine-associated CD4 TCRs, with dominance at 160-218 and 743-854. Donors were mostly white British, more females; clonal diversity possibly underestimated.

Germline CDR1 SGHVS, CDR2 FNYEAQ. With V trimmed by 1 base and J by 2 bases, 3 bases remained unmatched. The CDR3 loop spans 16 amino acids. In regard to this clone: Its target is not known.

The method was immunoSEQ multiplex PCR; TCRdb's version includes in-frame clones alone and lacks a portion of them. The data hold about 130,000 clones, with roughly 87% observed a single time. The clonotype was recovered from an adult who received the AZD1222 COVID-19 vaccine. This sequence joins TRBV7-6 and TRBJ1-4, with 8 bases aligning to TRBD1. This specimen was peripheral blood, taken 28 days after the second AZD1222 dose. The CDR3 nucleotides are TGTGCCAGCAGCTTAGGCAGGGGGCCGACTAATGAAAAACTGTTTTTT. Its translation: CASSLGRGPTNEKLFF.